These 5 T cell receptor beta chains came from one sample sequenced in a study of blood T cell repertoires in COVID-19. Method: immunoSEQ multiplex PCR; TCRdb's copy keeps in-frame clones and lacks some. The sample shows approximately 290,000 clones, roughly 84% of them seen only once. The sample taken for sequencing was peripheral blood. The receptors originated from a human donor with COVID-19, enrolled during active disease. The donor label of this sample is uncertain.

This clone was recorded once. V and J are TRBV5-4 and TRBJ2-2, with 7 nucleotides matching TRBD2. The CDR3 extends over 17 amino acids. V dropped 5 bases and J dropped 1; count of bases not matched to a gene: 11. CDR1 SGHNT and CDR2 YYREEE come from the germline V gene (reference sequence). The CDR3 sequence is CASRPIAGERNTGELFF. The DNA for the CDR3 is TGTGCCAGCAGGCCTATTGCGGGAGAACGGAACACCGGGGAGCTGTTTTTT.

V gene TRBV5-1 combines with J gene TRBJ2-3, with 10 nucleotides matching TRBD1. V lost 4 bases and J lost 2; bases outside the gene matches: 4. The length of the CDR3 is 15 residues. Germline V gene data show CDR1 as SGHRS and CDR2 as YFSETQ. In nucleotides, the CDR3 is TGCGCCAGCAGCGGGACAGGGGTAATCACAGATACGCAGTATTTT. Residues: CASSGTGVITDTQYF. Combining the CDR3 with reference TRBV5-1 and TRBJ2-3 gives the whole variable domain KAGVTQTPRYLIKTRGQQVTLSCSPISGHRSVSWYQQTPGQGLQFLFEYFSETQRNKGNFPGRFSGRQFSNSRSEMNVSTLELGDSALYLCASSGTGVITDTQYFGPGTRLTVL.

The V gene is TRBV6-5, the J gene TRBJ1-6, with 8 bases fitting TRBD1. V lost 6 bases and J lost 7; bases outside the gene matches: 5. This CDR3 region has 14 residues. CDR1 MNHEY and CDR2 SVGAGI come from the germline V gene. CDR3 sequence (DNA): TGTGCCAGCAGACAAGGGACAGGCAATTCACCCCTCCACTTT. It is translated as CASRQGTGNSPLHF.

This chain joins TRBV28 and TRBJ1-4; D is unclear. Germline V gene data show CDR1 as MDHEN and CDR2 as SYDVKM. This CDR3 region has 12 residues. V dropped 5 bases and J dropped 4 bases, with 5 bases sitting between them. The CDR3 here is CASSKRNEKLFF. CDR3 DNA sequence: TGTGCCAGCAGTAAGCGTAATGAAAAACTGTTTTTT.

The chain carries TRBV6-6 and TRBJ2-1, with 10 bases lining up with TRBD2. This CDR3 has 14 residues. V shed 6 bases, J shed 3 bases, and the junction held 2 bases outside the gene matches. CDR1 is MNHNY, CDR2 SVGAGI, per germline (reference sequence). The CDR3 DNA is TGTGCCAGCAGGCCTAGCGGGAGCTACAATGAGCAGTTCTTC. It yields the protein CASRPSGSYNEQFF.